The 3 T cell receptor beta chains presented below share a single source sample, sequenced in a study of blood T cell repertoires in COVID-19. Here immunoSEQ multiplex PCR was the method, and the copy in TCRdb shows in-frame clones only, minus some. The table has 87,000 or so clones, approximately 90% seen once. Material: peripheral blood. These TCRs come from a woman aged 50 to 60 with active or convalescent COVID-19.

V usage is TRBV4-3 and J usage is TRBJ1-4; TRBD1 aligns across 8 bases. CDR3 length: 18 amino acids. Per the germline V gene, CDR1 is LGHNA and CDR2 is YSLEER. V dropped 4 bases and J dropped 2; count of bases not matched to a gene: 12. The CDR3: CASSLFDRGGITNEKLFF. The CDR3 DNA reads TGCGCCAGCAGCCTTTTCGACAGGGGTGGCATCACTAATGAAAAACTGTTTTTT.

The chain employs TRBV6-5 and TRBJ1-6; 7 nucleotides match TRBD1. V gave up 0 bases and J gave up 7 bases; unmatched junction bases: 0. The germline V gene encodes CDR1 MNHEY and CDR2 SVGAGI. The CDR3 contains 14 residues. In DNA form, the CDR3 reads TGTGCCAGCAGTTACTCGACAGGGAATTCACCCCTCCACTTT. It specifies CASSYSTGNSPLHF.

The CDR3 bases are TGCGCCAGCAGCCAAGGGACTAGCCAAAACATTCAGTACTTC. As protein: CASSQGTSQNIQYF. The chain has TRBV4-1 and TRBJ2-4; TRBD2 agrees at 8 bases. The CDR3 has 14 amino acids. Germline values: CDR1 MGHRA, CDR2 YSYEKL. Trimming took 1 base from V and 5 from J; bases not matched to a gene: 1.